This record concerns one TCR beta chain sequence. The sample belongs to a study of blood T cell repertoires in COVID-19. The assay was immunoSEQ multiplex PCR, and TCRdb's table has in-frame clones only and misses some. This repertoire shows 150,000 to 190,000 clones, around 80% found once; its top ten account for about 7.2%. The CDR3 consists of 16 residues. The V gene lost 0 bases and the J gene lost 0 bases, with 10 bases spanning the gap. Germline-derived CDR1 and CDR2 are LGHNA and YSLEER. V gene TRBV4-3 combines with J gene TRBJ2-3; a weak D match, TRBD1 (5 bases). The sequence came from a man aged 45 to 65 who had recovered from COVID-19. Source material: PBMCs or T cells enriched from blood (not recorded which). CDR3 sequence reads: CASSQEKTASTDTQYF. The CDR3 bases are TGCGCCAGCAGCCAAGAAAAGACAGCTAGCACAGATACGCAGTATTTT.